This is a list of T cell receptor beta chains from one sample in a study of cytomegalovirus exposure and HLA in healthy donors. Generated by immunoSEQ multiplex PCR, the TCRdb table keeps only in-frame clones and is missing some. The table has 150,000 to 200,000 clones, 80% to 85% seen once. The material sequenced was PBMCs. These receptors all stem from a woman aged 18-35 years in good health and CMV-seropositive. CDR3s include the opening cysteine and the closing phenylalanine or tryptophan. The order of the fields is D gene, clone size, J gene, V gene, CDR3 protein, CDR3 DNA. A D gene is named only where the DNA matches it firmly. Some rows have no size entry. The others give once, few or many, or a class for an expanded clone.

d_gene: TRBD1; abundance: NA; j_gene: TRBJ2-7; v_gene: TRBV7-2; CDR3aa: CASSLGTGLDEQYF; CDR3nt: TGTGCCAGCAGCTTAGGGACAGGGCTCGACGAGCAGTACTTC
d_gene: TRBD1; abundance: NA; j_gene: TRBJ1-3; v_gene: TRBV13; CDR3aa: CASSGDRGASGNTIYF; CDR3nt: TGTGCCAGCAGCGGGGACAGGGGTGCCTCCGGAAACACCATATATTTT
d_gene: NA; abundance: NA; j_gene: TRBJ1-1; v_gene: TRBV2; CDR3aa: CASRGRSKAFF; CDR3nt: TGTGCCAGCAGGGGCAGAAGCAAAGCTTTCTTT
d_gene: NA; abundance: few; j_gene: TRBJ2-7; v_gene: TRBV9; CDR3aa: CASSPGQFSYEQYF; CDR3nt: TGTGCCAGCAGCCCCGGACAGTTTTCCTACGAGCAGTACTTC
d_gene: NA; abundance: NA; j_gene: TRBJ2-5; v_gene: TRBV27; CDR3aa: CASRVRTDYSQETQYF; CDR3nt: TGTGCCAGCAGGGTTAGGACAGATTATTCCCAAGAGACCCAGTACTTC
d_gene: TRBD1; abundance: NA; j_gene: TRBJ1-2; v_gene: TRBV27; CDR3aa: CASTWGNGQGSGYTF; CDR3nt: TGTGCCAGCACTTGGGGCAACGGACAGGGCAGTGGCTACACCTTC
d_gene: NA; abundance: NA; j_gene: TRBJ2-1; v_gene: TRBV27; CDR3aa: CASSSPLGGVGYNEQFF; CDR3nt: TGTGCCAGCAGTTCTCCCTTGGGGGGTGTGGGCTACAATGAGCAGTTCTTC
d_gene: NA; abundance: NA; j_gene: TRBJ1-4; v_gene: TRBV15; CDR3aa: CATSRDRSNNEKLFF; CDR3nt: TGTGCCACCAGCAGAGATAGGAGTAATAATGAAAAACTGTTTTTT
d_gene: TRBD2; abundance: NA; j_gene: TRBJ2-1; v_gene: TRBV28; CDR3aa: CASSLTSGGMFSEQFF; CDR3nt: TGTGCCAGCAGTCTCACTAGCGGGGGGATGTTTTCAGAGCAGTTCTTC
d_gene: NA; abundance: NA; j_gene: TRBJ1-1; v_gene: TRBV5-6; CDR3aa: CASSPWEREAFF; CDR3nt: TGTGCCAGCAGCCCCTGGGAGAGGGAAGCTTTCTTT
d_gene: NA; abundance: NA; j_gene: TRBJ1-2; v_gene: TRBV4-1; CDR3aa: CASSQDGSGFNGYTF; CDR3nt: TGCGCCAGCAGCCAAGATGGATCAGGGTTCAATGGCTACACCTTC
d_gene: NA; abundance: NA; j_gene: TRBJ2-2; v_gene: TRBV7-9; CDR3aa: CASSPLTTVFAGELFF; CDR3nt: TGTGCCAGCAGCCCCCTAACGACAGTTTTCGCCGGGGAGCTGTTTTTT
d_gene: TRBD1; abundance: NA; j_gene: TRBJ1-1; v_gene: TRBV4-3; CDR3aa: CASSAGQMNTEAFF; CDR3nt: TGCGCCAGCAGCGCGGGACAGATGAACACTGAAGCTTTCTTT
d_gene: TRBD1; abundance: NA; j_gene: TRBJ2-7; v_gene: TRBV27; CDR3aa: CASSLSVGQSYEQYF; CDR3nt: TGTGCCAGCAGTTTATCCGTGGGACAGTCCTACGAGCAGTACTTC
d_gene: TRBD1; abundance: NA; j_gene: TRBJ2-1; v_gene: TRBV7-2; CDR3aa: CASSLTGTGFVDEQFF; CDR3nt: TGTGCCAGCAGCTTAACAGGGACAGGGTTTGTCGATGAGCAGTTCTTC
d_gene: TRBD2; abundance: NA; j_gene: TRBJ2-7; v_gene: TRBV19; CDR3aa: CASSSGGGYEQYF; CDR3nt: TGTGCAAGTAGTTCGGGCGGGGGTTACGAGCAGTACTTC
d_gene: NA; abundance: NA; j_gene: TRBJ2-7; v_gene: TRBV7-6; CDR3aa: CASSYESQGRPRDEQYF; CDR3nt: TGTGCCAGCAGCTATGAATCTCAGGGGCGACCAAGGGACGAGCAGTACTTC
d_gene: NA; abundance: NA; j_gene: TRBJ1-5; v_gene: TRBV15; CDR3aa: CATSRDSASHGGSNQPQHF; CDR3nt: TGTGCCACCAGCAGAGATTCGGCGAGTCACGGAGGAAGCAATCAGCCCCAGCATTTT
d_gene: TRBD1; abundance: NA; j_gene: TRBJ1-4; v_gene: TRBV7-3; CDR3aa: CASSSDRGATNEKLFF; CDR3nt: TGTGCCAGCAGCTCGGACAGGGGGGCTACTAATGAAAAACTGTTTTTT
d_gene: NA; abundance: NA; j_gene: TRBJ2-1; v_gene: TRBV5-1; CDR3aa: CASSLAQGHLYNEQFF; CDR3nt: TGCGCCAGCAGCTTGGCCCAGGGACACCTATACAATGAGCAGTTCTTC
d_gene: TRBD1; abundance: NA; j_gene: TRBJ2-1; v_gene: TRBV7-3; CDR3aa: CASSPTGGNEQFF; CDR3nt: TGTGCCAGCAGCCCAACAGGGGGGAATGAGCAGTTCTTC
d_gene: NA; abundance: NA; j_gene: TRBJ2-7; v_gene: TRBV18; CDR3aa: CASSPYSQGARTYEQYF; CDR3nt: TGTGCCAGCTCACCGTACAGCCAGGGTGCTCGGACCTACGAGCAGTACTTC
d_gene: NA; abundance: NA; j_gene: TRBJ2-7; v_gene: TRBV5-6; CDR3aa: CASSSAPSYEQYF; CDR3nt: TGTGCCAGCAGCTCCGCACCCAGCTACGAGCAGTACTTC
d_gene: NA; abundance: NA; j_gene: TRBJ2-7; v_gene: TRBV4-1; CDR3aa: CASSQADGDYEQYF; CDR3nt: TGCGCCAGCAGCCAAGCGGACGGGGACTACGAGCAGTACTTC
d_gene: TRBD2; abundance: NA; j_gene: TRBJ2-3; v_gene: TRBV10-3; CDR3aa: CAILAGGTDTQYF; CDR3nt: TGTGCCATACTAGCGGGGGGTACAGATACGCAGTATTTT
d_gene: TRBD1; abundance: NA; j_gene: TRBJ1-1; v_gene: TRBV29-1; CDR3aa: CSVLRGGDRGKAFF; CDR3nt: TGCAGCGTTCTCAGAGGTGGGGACAGAGGGAAAGCTTTCTTT
d_gene: NA; abundance: NA; j_gene: TRBJ1-4; v_gene: TRBV6-5; CDR3aa: CASSYGHTYINEKLFF; CDR3nt: TGTGCCAGCAGTTACGGACACACCTATATTAATGAAAAACTGTTTTTT
d_gene: TRBD1; abundance: NA; j_gene: TRBJ2-7; v_gene: TRBV7-6; CDR3aa: CASSSGTAISYEQYF; CDR3nt: TGTGCCAGCAGCTCCGGGACAGCCATCTCCTACGAGCAGTACTTC
d_gene: NA; abundance: NA; j_gene: TRBJ1-1; v_gene: TRBV4-1; CDR3aa: CASSQRDTLRAFF; CDR3nt: TGCGCCAGCAGCCAACGGGACACCTTGCGAGCTTTCTTT
d_gene: NA; abundance: few; j_gene: TRBJ2-5; v_gene: TRBV6-4; CDR3aa: CASSPDTAQETQYF; CDR3nt: TGTGCCAGCAGCCCAGACACGGCCCAAGAGACCCAGTACTTC